The TCR beta chain under discussion was sequenced for a study of blood T cell repertoires in COVID-19. Study background: Nucleic acid was either cDNA or gDNA, and it came from T cells, B-cell-depleted T cells, or PBMCs.

TCRdb keeps only in-frame clones here, not all; method: immunoSEQ multiplex PCR. The table shows approximately 210,000 clones, with roughly 79% occurring only once. V dropped 3 bases and J dropped 4 bases, with 13 bases sitting between them. The germline V gene has CDR1 DFQATT and CDR2 SNEGSKA (reference sequence). This CDR3 contains 13 residues. The material sequenced was PBMCs or T cells enriched from blood (not recorded which). This TCR derives from a woman aged 45 to 65 with acute COVID-19. This sequence joins TRBV20-1 and TRBJ2-7, with D maybe TRBD1 (6 bases). DNA for the CDR3: TGCAGTGCTAGTCAGGGGTTACTTTACGAGCAGTACTTC. Translation: CSASQGLLYEQYF.